This T cell receptor (beta chain) was identified in a study of T cell clones after liver transplantation. Turning to the study itself: TCRbeta sequencing after a pre-transplant mixed lymphocyte reaction identified graft-donor-reactive clones, later tracked in post-transplant blood. Draws occurred before transplant, before withdrawal, and after complete or failed withdrawal. Tolerance: complete withdrawal held at least one year, liver enzymes staying within twice normal. Study-wide results and caveats: Post-transplant, graft-donor-reactive CD4 TCRbeta sequences in blood dropped significantly in most of the 8 subjects.

Here immunoSEQ multiplex PCR was the method, and the copy in TCRdb shows in-frame clones only, minus some. This sample carries tens of thousands of clones, about 82% of them seen once, and the ten largest clones take more than 0.45%. CDR1 is MNHNS and CDR2 is SASEGT in the germline V gene. V shed 6 bases, J shed 7 bases, and the junction held 8 bases outside the gene matches. This CDR3 is built from 13 residues. Of note for this clone: Its antigen remains unknown.

The origin of this receptor is a human patient who received a liver transplant. A share of the T cells may be of graft donor origin. V gene TRBV6-1 combines with J gene TRBJ1-1; 7 bases line up with TRBD1. This specimen was CD4+ T cells from blood, taken approximately 3.5 years after liver transplant. The CDR3 sequence is CASSKSRDSEAFF. The CDR3 DNA is TGTGCCAGCAGCAAAAGTAGGGACAGTGAAGCTTTCTTT.